The clone carrying this T cell receptor (beta chain) turned up a few times. Its antigen remains unknown. These data belong to a study of early T cells in non-severe SARS-CoV-2 infection. Overall study context: Bulk RNA from unsorted whole blood was sequenced; chains were unpaired.

Tagging with unique molecular identifiers was applied to individual cDNA molecules. TCRdb redid the calling of the 5' RACE reads with MiXCR, one entry per CDR3 protein. The table records roughly 86,000 distinct CDR3 sequences, 6% to 7% of them present only once. Study-wide points: Anti-spike CD8 responses were favored in VDJdb matching, and private and CD4 specificities were missed.

Germline V gives CDR1 MNHEY, CDR2 SMNVEV (reference sequence). Trimming removed 3 bases at V and 3 bases at J, with 9 bases between. The CDR3 is 14 residues long. The V gene is TRBV27, the J gene TRBJ1-3; no clear D. What was sequenced was whole blood. The TCR was taken from an adult who was a healthcare worker with PCR-confirmed SARS-CoV-2 infection or an uninfected control (not recorded which). CDR3 bases: TGTGCCAGCAGTTTCACAGCCCATGGAAACACCATATATTTT. Residues: CASSFTAHGNTIYF.